The sample holds a few counts of the clone carrying this T cell receptor beta chain. Its antigen remains unidentified. These data come from a study of T-cell memory formation after mild COVID-19. Findings of the study overall: Shrinking CD4+ clones resided mostly in CM and EM, and CD8+ ones in EMRA. There were some responding clones in pre-infection memory, which suggested that cross-reactive memory had joined. Day 15 to 85 contractors were CD4/CD8 balanced; later expanders leaned CD4+.

The ends were cut back, 3 bases at V and 2 bases at J, with 11 bases in the middle. Germline V gene lookup returns CDR1 KGHSH and CDR2 LQKENI. The CDR3 covers 14 residues. A 5'RACE reaction primed in the constant segment made cDNA libraries of TCR alpha and TCR beta, and these carried sample barcodes and UMIs. Using its own MiXCR run on the 5' RACE reads, TCRdb lists one record per CDR3 protein. The table records 550,000 to 700,000 distinct CDR3 sequences, 17% of them present only once. The sequenced material came from PBMCs or a T cell subset sorted from them (not recorded which). The source of this sequence is an adult woman who had mild COVID-19 (a few samples of this study predate the infection). Cell type and time point are not known. This chain uses TRBV18 with TRBJ2-7; D is undetermined. The CDR3 is CASSPAQHAYEQYF. The CDR3 region has the DNA TGTGCCAGCTCACCGGCACAGCATGCCTACGAGCAGTACTTC.